The rows below give T cell receptor beta chains drawn from one sample of a study of blood T cell repertoires in COVID-19. Sequencing was performed with immunoSEQ multiplex PCR; in TCRdb, only in-frame clones are kept and a portion is missing. Here the sample spans just under 250,000 clones, 86% being singletons. The specimen was peripheral blood. The receptors were gathered from a woman in her 30s who had recovered from COVID-19. CDR3s include the opening cysteine and the closing phenylalanine or tryptophan. D genes are given only for firm matches. Clone sizes are given selectively: once, few, many, or a class where the clone is expanded.

size,V,J,D,DNA,CDR3
-,TRBV5-1,TRBJ1-5,TRBD1,TGCGCCAGCAGCCCAGGCGGGGCAGGGGGAGTTCAGCCCCAGCATTTT,CASSPGGAGGVQPQHF
-,TRBV10-1,TRBJ1-3,-,TGCGCCAGCAGGGACCGGGACACAGAAGACACCATATATTTT,CASRDRDTEDTIYF
-,TRBV7-7,TRBJ2-1,TRBD2,TGTGCCAGCAGCCTACAAGCGGGGGGAGGGGATGAGCAGTTCTTC,CASSLQAGGGDEQFF
-,TRBV2,TRBJ1-4,TRBD1,TGTGCCAGCTCCCAAAATGGGGGACAGCGCAATGAAAAACTGTTTTTT,CASSQNGGQRNEKLFF
-,TRBV6-5,TRBJ2-5,-,TGTGCCAGCAGAGAGGAGCTGACCCAGTACTTC,CASREELTQYF
-,TRBV9,TRBJ1-2,TRBD1,TGTGCCAGCAGCGAGGACAGGGGGCTTTATGGCTACACCTTC,CASSEDRGLYGYTF
-,TRBV4-3,TRBJ2-2,-,TGCGCCAGCAGCCAAGATCTGGCAGGTTGGACCGGGGAGCTGTTTTTT,CASSQDLAGWTGELFF
-,TRBV6-2/TRBV6-3,TRBJ2-7,TRBD1,TGTGCCAGCAGCCCGGGACAGGGCACCTACGAGCAGTACTTC,CASSPGQGTYEQYF
few,TRBV6-1,TRBJ1-6,TRBD1,TGTGCCAGCAGTGATCGGGACAGGGACAATTCACCCCTCCACTTT,CASSDRDRDNSPLHF
-,TRBV3-1/TRBV3-2,TRBJ1-4,-,TGTGCCAGCAGCCAGGGCTTTAATGAAAAACTGTTTTTT,CASSQGFNEKLFF
-,TRBV7-3,TRBJ2-1,TRBD1,TGTGCCAGCAGCTTAACGCCAGACAGGGGGGTCGGCAATGAGCAGTTCTTC,CASSLTPDRGVGNEQFF
-,TRBV5-4,TRBJ2-3,TRBD2,TGTGCCAGCAGCCCCGGGACTAGCGCATTGGATACGCAGTATTTT,CASSPGTSALDTQYF
-,TRBV9,TRBJ2-7,TRBD1,TGTGCCAGCAGCGTAGAACAGGGGGCGATGGAGCAGTACTTC,CASSVEQGAMEQYF
-,TRBV6-6,TRBJ1-6,TRBD1,TGTGCCAGCACCTACTCCGGGACAGGGGGATCACCCCTCCACTTT,CASTYSGTGGSPLHF
once,TRBV7-2,TRBJ1-4,-,TGTGCCAGCAGCTTAGGTGGCCAGGAAAAACTGTTTTTT,CASSLGGQEKLFF
-,TRBV27,TRBJ1-1,-,TGTGCCAGCAGACAAATCGGGGGAGTATCTGAAGCTTTCTTT,CASRQIGGVSEAFF
few,TRBV5-6,TRBJ1-5,TRBD1,TGTGCCAGCATTCGGTGGGGGACAGGGCTCTATAACAATCAGCCCCAGCATTTT,CASIRWGTGLYNNQPQHF
-,TRBV6-2/TRBV6-3,TRBJ1-1,-,TGTGCCAGCAGTAGGCCCCAGGGATGGGTGAACACTGAAGCTTTCTTT,CASSRPQGWVNTEAFF
-,TRBV2,TRBJ2-3,TRBD2,TGTGCCAGCAGTTTCCTAGCGGGAACAGATACGCAGTATTTT,CASSFLAGTDTQYF
-,TRBV9,TRBJ2-3,TRBD2,TGTGCCAGCAGCGTATGGGCTAGCGGGGGGGCTGGGGATACGCAGTATTTT,CASSVWASGGAGDTQYF
-,TRBV5-1,TRBJ2-5,TRBD2,TGCGCCAGCAGCGACCTCAGGGTCGGGGGGGAGACCCAGTACTTC,CASSDLRVGGETQYF
-,TRBV7-9,TRBJ2-5,TRBD1,TGTGCCAGCAGCTCTAACCCTAGGGACAGCAAATACCAAGAGACCCAGTACTTC,CASSSNPRDSKYQETQYF
-,TRBV9,TRBJ1-5,-,TGTGCCAGCAGCGCAAGCGGGGGTAATCAGCCCCAGCATTTT,CASSASGGNQPQHF